These 28 T cell receptor beta chains were all obtained from the same sample, sequenced in a study of shared clonotypes between healthy human individuals. Generated by immunoSEQ multiplex PCR, the TCRdb table keeps only in-frame clones and is missing some. This table holds more than 2 million clones, about 95% found once. CD45RO-negative, CCR7-positively selected cells formed the naive CD8 fraction, excluding terminally differentiated effector memory CD45RA+ cells. Input material: naive CD8+ T cells sorted from blood. The receptor set was obtained from a man younger than 35 in good health.

The chain couples TRBV15 to TRBJ2-5; perhaps TRBD1 as D (5 bases). Germline V gives CDR1 LNHNV, CDR2 YYDKDF (reference sequence). V was shortened by 1 base and J by 2 bases, with 11 bases between the two germline ends. The CDR3 totals 15 residues. The CDR3 nucleotides read TGTGCCACCAGCAGAGGACCCACAGGTCAAGAGACCCAGTACTTC. It translates to CATSRGPTGQETQYF.

The chain joins TRBV30 to TRBJ2-7, with 9 positions matching TRBD2. CDR3 length: 13 residues. Germline assignment: CDR1 GTSNPN and CDR2 SVGIG (reference sequence). J was trimmed by 5 bases and V by 3 bases; bases with no gene match: 5. The CDR3, as DNA: TGTGCCTGGAGCTCGGCTAGCGGGGACGAGCAGTACTTC. This codes for CAWSSASGDEQYF.

The V call is TRBV21-1, the J call TRBJ1-1. TRBV21-1 is described as a pseudogene. This CDR3 comprises 13 residues. CDR3 coding DNA: TGTGCCAGCATGCAGAGAATGAACACTGAAGCTTTCTTT. Amino acid sequence: CASMQRMNTEAFF.

The chain carries TRBV9 and TRBJ2-7; weak D call: TRBD2 (7 bases). V gave up 3 bases and J gave up 2 bases, with 15 bases separating them. CDR3 length: 15 amino acids. CDR1 SGDLS and CDR2 YYNGEE come from the germline V gene. CDR3: CASSERGRETYEQYF. The CDR3 region has the DNA TGTGCCAGCAGCGAGAGGGGGAGGGAGACCTACGAGCAGTACTTC. The variable domain in full, with the rest retrieved from reference TRBV9 and TRBJ2-7, is DSGVTQTPKHLITATGQRVTLRCSPRSGDLSVYWYQQSLDQGLQFLIQYYNGEERAKGNILERFSAQQFPDLHSELNLSSLELGDSALYFCASSERGRETYEQYFGPGTRLTVT.

The chain joins TRBV27 to TRBJ2-7, with a weak D call TRBD1 (5 bases). Trimming cost V 5 bases and J 3 bases, with 20 bases left between them. The germline gives CDR1 MNHEY, CDR2 SMNVEV (reference sequence). This CDR3 region has 16 residues. The CDR3 spells CASSPSQGPNGYEQYF. CDR3 sequence (DNA): TGTGCCAGCAGTCCTTCGCAGGGCCCGAACGGCTACGAGCAGTACTTC.

The gene calls are TRBV5-1 and TRBJ2-1; 8 positions agree with TRBD2. CDR3 length: 15 amino acids. The germline gives CDR1 SGHRS, CDR2 YFSETQ. The V segment lost 1 base and the J segment 7 bases; nucleotides outside the gene matches: 7. CDR3 bases: TGCGCCAGCAGCTTGATTAGCGGGACGTATAATGAGCAGTTCTTC. Protein sequence: CASSLISGTYNEQFF.

This chain links TRBV6-5 with TRBJ1-5; D may be TRBD1 (5 bases). Germline-derived CDR1 and CDR2 are MNHEY and SVGAGI. This CDR3 spans 14 amino acids. The V gene lost 5 bases and the J gene lost 7 bases, with 15 bases spanning the gap. The CDR3: CASSVTVTIQPQHF. DNA of the CDR3: TGTGCCAGCAGTGTGACAGTTACGATACAGCCCCAGCATTTT.

The V and J genes are TRBV15 and TRBJ2-1, with 13 bases aligning to TRBD2. This CDR3 has 16 residues. V gave up 5 bases and J gave up 10 bases; unmatched junction bases: 11. Germline CDR1 and CDR2: LNHNV and YYDKDF (reference sequence). The CDR3 DNA reads as TGTGCCACCAGCCCAGGGGGAGGACTAGCGGGAGTCGAGCAGTTCTTC. Translation: CATSPGGGLAGVEQFF.

This rearrangement joins TRBV9 to TRBJ2-1; 7 bases align to TRBD2. Germline V gene sequence: CDR1 SGDLS, CDR2 YYNGEE. The V segment lost 3 bases and the J segment 4 bases; nucleotides outside the gene matches: 4. CDR3 length: 14 residues. CDR3 region: CASSASSGYNEQFF. For the CDR3, the DNA is TGTGCCAGCAGCGCGTCTAGCGGATACAATGAGCAGTTCTTC.

The V gene is TRBV7-8, the J gene TRBJ2-2; D assignment may be TRBD1 or TRBD2 (5 bases each). Per the germline V gene, CDR1 is SGHVS and CDR2 is FQNEAQ. The germline V and J ends were trimmed by 1 base and 4 bases, with 22 bases remaining between them. This CDR3 region has 19 residues. CDR3 residues: CASSLGPTLMGVSTGELFF. The CDR3 DNA reads as TGTGCCAGCAGCTTAGGGCCGACGTTGATGGGGGTGTCCACCGGGGAGCTGTTTTTT.

J is TRBJ2-7 and V is TRBV6-5; D is ambiguous. Germline CDR1 reads MNHEY; CDR2 reads SVGAGI. V shed 6 bases and J shed 2 bases, with 14 bases lying between them. CDR3 length: 14 residues. This chain's CDR3 is CASSPRYGTYEQYF. CDR3 DNA: TGTGCCAGCAGCCCCCGGTATGGGACCTACGAGCAGTACTTC.

The V call is TRBV30, the J call TRBJ2-5; 9 bases agree with TRBD1. CDR1 and CDR2 (germline): GTSNPN, SVGIG (reference sequence). This CDR3 is built from 14 residues. Losses at the gene ends were 5 bases for V and 5 bases for J; bases not matched to a gene: 9. The CDR3 DNA sequence: TGTGCCTGGGGTCGAACAGGGGGCGCGGAGACCCAGTACTTC. Encoded protein: CAWGRTGGAETQYF.

A single count supports this clone. The chain is built from TRBV19 and TRBJ1-6; D is undetermined. This CDR3 contains 14 residues. Germline V CDR1 and CDR2: LNHDA, SQIVND (reference sequence). Trimming removed 7 bases from V and 4 bases from J, with 11 bases in between. The CDR3 bases are TGTGCCAGTACCCCCGGACCTTATAATTCACCCCTCCACTTT. Amino acids: CASTPGPYNSPLHF.

V is TRBV2 and J is TRBJ2-7; 14 bases agree with TRBD2. Trimming removed 8 bases from V and 0 bases from J; junction bases left unmatched: 3. The CDR3 has 15 amino acids. Germline V gives CDR1 SNHLY, CDR2 FYNNEI. The CDR3 is CASLTSGGASYEQYF. CDR3 nucleotides: TGTGCCAGCTTGACTAGCGGGGGGGCCTCCTACGAGCAGTACTTC.

This rearrangement joins TRBV11-2 to TRBJ2-1; D remains unclear. Trimming pared 0 bases from V and 5 bases from J, leaving 11 bases between. This CDR3 spans 15 amino acids. Germline assignment: CDR1 SGHAT and CDR2 FQNNGV. The CDR3, as DNA: TGTGCCAGCAGCTTAGATTTTTGGGAAGACAATGAGCAGTTCTTC. This gives the protein CASSLDFWEDNEQFF. Complete variable domain (other parts from reference TRBV11-2 and TRBJ2-1): EAGVAQSPRYKIIEKRQSVAFWCNPISGHATLYWYQQILGQGPKLLIQFQNNGVVDDSQLPKDRFSAERLKGVDSTLKIQPAKLEDSAVYLCASSLDFWEDNEQFFGPGTRLTVL.

V usage is TRBV30 and J usage is TRBJ2-5; the D gene is possibly TRBD2 (6 bases). This CDR3 spans 16 amino acids. The V and J ends lost 1 base and 5 bases respectively, with 20 bases between them. CDR1 is GTSNPN and CDR2 is SVGIG in the germline V gene (reference sequence). The CDR3 spells CAWSGALLGAGETQYF. The DNA for the CDR3 is TGTGCCTGGAGTGGGGCCTTACTAGGGGCGGGGGAGACCCAGTACTTC.

This chain uses TRBV6-5 with TRBJ2-7; 10 positions agree with TRBD1. V lost 5 bases, J lost 4 bases, and 8 bases stayed unmatched. Germline V CDR1 and CDR2: MNHEY, SVGAGI. The CDR3 spans 15 residues. The CDR3 region has the DNA TGTGCCAGCAGTCCACAAGGGGGACAGGGGTACGAGCAGTACTTC. Amino acids: CASSPQGGQGYEQYF.

As regards this clone: This sample includes further DNA sequences coding for the same CDR3. The J gene is TRBJ2-7, the V gene TRBV5-6; D unresolved. Germline V gene data show CDR1 as SGHDT and CDR2 as YYEEEE. V was trimmed by 3 bases and J by 3 bases, leaving 4 bases between them. CDR3 size: 11 residues. This chain's CDR3 is CASSSDYEQYF. CDR3 bases: TGTGCCAGCAGCTCTGACTACGAGCAGTACTTC. Full variable domain (outside the CDR3, taken from reference TRBV5-6 and TRBJ2-7): DAGVTQSPTHLIKTRGQQVTLRCSPKSGHDTVSWYQQALGQGPQFIFQYYEEEERQRGNFPDRFSGHQFPNYSSELNVNALLLGDSALYLCASSSDYEQYFGPGTRLTVT.

The V gene is TRBV6-1, the J gene TRBJ2-7, with D perhaps TRBD1 (6 bases). The CDR3 spans 15 residues. V was clipped by 2 bases and J by 0 bases, with 11 bases between them. Germline assignment: CDR1 MNHNS and CDR2 SASEGT. The CDR3 loop is CASSELRTDSYEQYF. The CDR3 region has the DNA TGTGCCAGCAGTGAATTGAGGACAGACTCCTACGAGCAGTACTTC.

The V and J genes are TRBV11-2 and TRBJ2-3; 11 nucleotides align to TRBD2. Germline V gives CDR1 SGHAT, CDR2 FQNNGV. Losses at the gene ends were 4 bases for V and 0 bases for J; bases not matched to a gene: 6. The CDR3 is made up of 17 amino acids. The DNA of the CDR3 is TGTGCCAGCAGCTACATGACTAGCGGGATTAGCACAGATACGCAGTATTTT. This gives the protein CASSYMTSGISTDTQYF.

The chain couples TRBV28 to TRBJ2-3; possibly TRBD1 for D (5 bases). V shed 6 bases and J shed 1 base, with 11 bases lying between them. The CDR3 has 14 amino acids. Germline CDR1 and CDR2: MDHEN and SYDVKM. This chain's CDR3 is CASSQGGRTDTQYF. In DNA form, the CDR3 reads TGTGCCAGCAGCCAGGGTGGTCGCACAGATACGCAGTATTTT.

The rearrangement joins TRBV30 to TRBJ2-7, with 12 nucleotides matching TRBD1. There are 19 residues in the CDR3. CDR1 and CDR2 from the germline V gene are GTSNPN and SVGIG (reference sequence). J gave up 0 bases and V 2 bases, and 14 bases lay outside the gene matches. CDR3 DNA sequence: TGTGCCTGGAGTCCCGGGACAGGGGGCGCCTGGGGGAACTCCTACGAGCAGTACTTC. Protein product: CAWSPGTGGAWGNSYEQYF.

The chain employs TRBV13 and TRBJ2-3, with D possibly TRBD2 on 6 matching bases. The CDR3 extends over 13 amino acids. V shed 5 bases and J shed 4 bases, with 10 bases lying between them. CDR1 is PRHDT and CDR2 is FYEKMQ in the germline V gene (reference sequence). CDR3 coding DNA: TGTGCCAGCAGCCCCGGGACTTCAGATACGCAGTATTTT. Translated: CASSPGTSDTQYF.

The rearrangement links TRBV5-1 to TRBJ2-7; 8 bases are a match to TRBD1. Germline assignment: CDR1 SGHRS and CDR2 YFSETQ. The length of the CDR3 is 17 residues. Trimming took 0 bases from V and 2 from J; bases not matched to a gene: 10. The CDR3 is CASSLEAGGGFPYEQYF. The CDR3 bases are TGCGCCAGCAGCTTGGAGGCAGGGGGCGGATTTCCCTACGAGCAGTACTTC.

Turning to this clone: Other DNA sequences in the same sample also yield this CDR3. This chain uses TRBV13 with TRBJ2-7, with D perhaps TRBD2 (5 bases). The CDR3 has 13 residues. Trimming left V 5 bases short and J 3 bases short, with 11 bases between. The V gene's germline CDR1 is PRHDT and CDR2 FYEKMQ (reference sequence). The CDR3 loop is CASSLERNYEQYF. The CDR3 coding sequence is TGTGCCAGCAGCCTAGAGCGGAACTACGAGCAGTACTTC.

CDR3: CASSNSGGEETQYF. The CDR3 region has the DNA TGCGCCAGCAGCAATAGCGGGGGGGAAGAGACCCAGTACTTC. The chain employs TRBV10-1 and TRBJ2-5, with 11 bases fitting TRBD2. Germline V CDR1 and CDR2: WNHNN, SYGVQD (reference sequence). CDR3 size: 14 residues. With 6 bases clipped from V and 3 bases from J, the junction kept 3 bases outside the gene matches.

Concerning this clone: This specimen includes other DNA sequences encoding the same CDR3. V gene TRBV2 combines with J gene TRBJ2-1; D might be TRBD2 (6 bases). The V gene's germline CDR1 is SNHLY and CDR2 FYNNEI. This CDR3 has 15 residues. V lost 6 bases and J 0 bases, leaving 12 bases between the germline ends. In nucleotides, the CDR3 is TGTGCCAGCAGACGGGACTCAAGCTCCTACAATGAGCAGTTCTTC. This translates into CASRRDSSSYNEQFF.

The chain couples TRBV6-4 to TRBJ2-7; perhaps D is TRBD1 or TRBD2 (5 bases each). Trimming left V 6 bases short and J 4 bases short, with 22 bases between. Per the germline V gene, CDR1 is MRHNA and CDR2 is SNTAGT. The CDR3 loop spans 16 amino acids. Written as DNA, the CDR3 is TGTGCCAGCAGCGCCGAGTACCGGGACCCATCGTACGAGCAGTACTTC. This sequence encodes CASSAEYRDPSYEQYF.